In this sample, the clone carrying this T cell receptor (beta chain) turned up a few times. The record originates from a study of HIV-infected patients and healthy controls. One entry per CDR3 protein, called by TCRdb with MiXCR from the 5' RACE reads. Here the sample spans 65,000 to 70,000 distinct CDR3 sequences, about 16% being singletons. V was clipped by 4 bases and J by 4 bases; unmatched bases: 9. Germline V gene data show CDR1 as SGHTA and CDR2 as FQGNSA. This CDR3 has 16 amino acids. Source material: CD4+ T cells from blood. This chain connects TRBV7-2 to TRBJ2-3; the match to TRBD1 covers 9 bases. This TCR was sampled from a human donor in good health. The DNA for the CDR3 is TGTGCCAGCAGCTCAAGGGTCCGGACAGGGGCAGATACGCAGTATTTT. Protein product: CASSSRVRTGADTQYF.